This entry lists 8 T cell receptor beta chains sequenced from one sample in a study of T-cell memory formation after mild COVID-19. One entry per CDR3 protein results from TCRdb running MiXCR on the 5' RACE reads. The table lists roughly 450,000 distinct CDR3 sequences, about 20% of them singletons. Sequenced material: PBMCs or a T cell subset sorted from them (not recorded which). Receptors were obtained from an adult woman who had mild COVID-19 (a few samples of this study predate the infection). Cell type and time point are not known.

This clonotype was detected many times. The chain has TRBV7-2 and TRBJ2-1; D not certain. Germline loops: CDR1 SGHTA, CDR2 FQGNSA. The V and J ends lost 1 base and 0 bases respectively, with 10 bases between them. The CDR3 is 16 amino acids. The CDR3 sequence is CASSLGALSSYNEQFF. For the CDR3, the DNA is TGTGCCAGCAGCTTAGGGGCCTTGAGCTCCTACAATGAGCAGTTCTTC.

This clonotype was counted a few times. The chain employs TRBV5-6 and TRBJ2-7; TRBD2 matches at 8 bases. Germline-derived CDR1 and CDR2 are SGHDT and YYEEEE. The junction had 9 bases not matched to a gene; V was cut back by 3 bases and J by 4 bases. The CDR3 length is 15 residues. CDR3 coding DNA: TGTGCCAGCAGCTCTCGAGCGGGAGTCGGGTACGAGCAGTACTTC. Protein product: CASSSRAGVGYEQYF.

This chain links TRBV5-5 with TRBJ2-7, with 10 bases that match TRBD2. This CDR3 region has 16 residues. After removal of 3 bases from V and 3 bases from J, the junction contained 9 bases not matched to a gene. The V gene's germline CDR1 is SGHKS and CDR2 YYEKEE (reference sequence). CDR3 DNA sequence: TGTGCCAGCAGCTGGAATCCCGGGACTAGCGTCTACGAGCAGTACTTC. Protein sequence: CASSWNPGTSVYEQYF.

This clonotype was counted many times. The chain uses TRBV5-6 and TRBJ1-5; TRBD1 aligns across 8 bases. The CDR3 consists of 14 residues. V lost 4 bases and J lost 5; bases outside the gene matches: 5. Germline V lookup: CDR1 SGHDT, CDR2 YYEEEE. CDR3 in amino acids: CASSLRQGYQPQHF. CDR3 DNA: TGTGCCAGCAGCCTAAGACAGGGGTATCAGCCCCAGCATTTT.

This clonotype has just a few counts. The rearrangement uses TRBV3-1 and TRBJ2-7; D possibly matches TRBD1 or TRBD2 (6 bases each). CDR3 length equals 14 residues. Germline assignment: CDR1 LGHDT and CDR2 YNNKEL (reference sequence). The V end lost 0 bases, the J end lost 6 bases, and 12 bases lay between the germline ends. The CDR3 region has the DNA TGTGCCAGCAGCCAAGATTGGGGGGCCGGCGAGCAGTACTTC. It yields the protein CASSQDWGAGEQYF.

This clonotype was seen a few times. The V call is TRBV3-1, the J call TRBJ2-7, with D perhaps assigned TRBD1 or TRBD2 (5 bases each). V gave up 4 bases and J gave up 0 bases, with 10 bases separating them. CDR1 and CDR2 (germline): LGHDT, YNNKEL (reference sequence). The CDR3 runs to 14 residues. The CDR3 sequence: CASSRDAASYEQYF. CDR3 nucleotide sequence: TGTGCCAGCAGCCGGGACGCAGCCTCCTACGAGCAGTACTTC.

In this sample, this clonotype turned up many times. The chain recombines TRBV7-2 with TRBJ2-3, with D possibly being TRBD2 (5 bases). The CDR3 has 14 residues. Trimming stripped 4 bases from V and 3 bases from J, with 11 bases between. Germline V gene sequence: CDR1 SGHTA, CDR2 FQGNSA. The CDR3 is CASSSRSGTDTQYF. The CDR3 DNA reads as TGTGCCAGCAGCTCCCGGTCGGGGACAGATACGCAGTATTTT.

This clonotype was picked up a small number of times. The V and J genes are TRBV29-1 and TRBJ2-3, with D perhaps TRBD1 (5 bases). This CDR3 region has 14 residues. The V and J ends lost 6 bases and 1 base respectively, with 14 bases between them. Per the germline V gene, CDR1 is SQVTM and CDR2 is ANQGSEA. The CDR3: CSVKTAGGTDTQYF. The CDR3 region has the DNA TGCAGCGTCAAGACAGCCGGTGGCACAGATACGCAGTATTTT.